These 22 T cell receptor beta chains came from one sample sequenced in a study of beta chain features in type 1 diabetes. The authors reverse transcribed all of the isolated RNA, so sequencing captured expressed TCRB transcripts. Profiling relied on immunoSEQ multiplex PCR, and the TCRdb table lists in-frame clones only, not all of them. The sample yields over 300,000 clones, around 8% seen once. Specimen: central memory CD4+ T cells from blood. The receptors stem from a woman aged 18-29 years in good health.

The genes are TRBV28 and TRBJ1-1; 7 bases are a match to TRBD1. Germline CDR1 and CDR2: MDHEN and SYDVKM. The trim removed 2 bases at V and 5 bases at J, leaving 8 bases unmatched. This CDR3 contains 15 residues. The CDR3 DNA is TGTGCCAGCAGTTTACCTCGACAGGGAAGGACTGAAGCTTTCTTT. Its translation is CASSLPRQGRTEAFF. Complete variable domain (other parts from reference TRBV28 and TRBJ1-1): DVKVTQSSRYLVKRTGEKVFLECVQDMDHENMFWYRQDPGLGLRLIYFSYDVKMKEKGDIPEGYSVSREKKERFSLILESASTNQTSMYLCASSLPRQGRTEAFFGQGTRLTVV.

The table lists this clone with many counts. This rearrangement joins TRBV4-3 to TRBJ2-5; D unclear. The V end lost 4 bases, the J end lost 3 bases, and 18 bases lay between the germline ends. CDR1 and CDR2 (germline): LGHNA, YSLEER. CDR3 size: 16 residues. DNA of the CDR3: TGCGCCAGCAGCCTGGTGTTGGGTCGGGCTGAAGAGACCCAGTACTTC. This encodes CASSLVLGRAEETQYF.

This clone turned up a few times. The rearrangement joins TRBV6-1 to TRBJ2-7; maybe TRBD2 (7 bases). V was trimmed by 1 base and J by 3 bases, leaving 16 bases between them. The CDR3 has 16 amino acids. Per the germline V gene, CDR1 is MNHNS and CDR2 is SASEGT. CDR3 sequence reads: CASSEVWGGEVYEQYF. As DNA, the CDR3 is TGTGCCAGCAGTGAAGTATGGGGGGGCGAGGTCTACGAGCAGTACTTC.

A few counts support this clone. This sequence joins TRBV10-3 and TRBJ2-7; D remains unclear. V was shortened by 4 bases and J by 2 bases, with 15 bases between the two germline ends. CDR1 is ENHRY and CDR2 is SYGVKD in the germline V gene. CDR3 length: 15 residues. DNA of the CDR3: TGTGCCATCAGTGGGGGTCTAGATCCGGCCTACGAGCAGTACTTC. Protein sequence: CAISGGLDPAYEQYF.

This chain uses TRBV7-9 with TRBJ1-2; unclear D gene. The V and J ends lost 2 bases and 7 bases respectively, with 17 bases between them. The CDR3 covers 15 residues. The germline CDR1 and CDR2 sequences are SEHNR and FQNEAQ (reference sequence). CDR3 protein: CASSLLTEPQRGYTF. The CDR3 bases are TGTGCCAGCAGCTTATTGACGGAACCGCAACGTGGCTACACCTTC.

The chain uses TRBV9 and TRBJ2-1; 9 bases fit TRBD2. Trimming took 4 bases from V and 9 from J; bases not matched to a gene: 11. The CDR3 runs 15 residues. The germline gives CDR1 SGDLS, CDR2 YYNGEE. CDR3 amino acids: CASSPTSGRMSEQFF. DNA for the CDR3: TGTGCCAGCAGCCCCACTAGCGGGCGGATGAGTGAGCAGTTCTTC.

This clone has just a few counts. This chain connects TRBV10-3 to TRBJ2-1; 9 bases fit TRBD2. The CDR3 length is 18 residues. J lost 1 base, V lost 4 bases, and 11 bases had no gene match. Germline assignment: CDR1 ENHRY and CDR2 SYGVKD. CDR3 in DNA: TGTGCCATCAGTGGGACCAATATAGCGGGAGTATCCTACAATGAGCAGTTCTTC. It codes for CAISGTNIAGVSYNEQFF.

The chain employs TRBV19 and TRBJ2-5; D is perhaps TRBD2 (5 bases). This CDR3 contains 14 residues. V was trimmed by 5 bases and J by 5 bases, leaving 15 bases between them. Germline V gives CDR1 LNHDA, CDR2 SQIVND (reference sequence). For the CDR3, the DNA is TGTGCCAGTAGTCCTTCAAGACCGGGGGAGACCCAGTACTTC. As protein: CASSPSRPGETQYF.

The chain employs TRBV11-1 and TRBJ2-1; the D is unclear. The CDR3 has 14 amino acids. The V end was cut by 0 bases, the J end by 9 bases, with 12 bases between. The germline V gene encodes CDR1 SGHAT and CDR2 FQDESV (reference sequence). CDR3 nucleotide sequence: TGTGCCAGCAGCTTAGCGGTTACGCGGTCTGAGCAGTTCTTC. Translated: CASSLAVTRSEQFF.

The genes are TRBV2 and TRBJ2-3; no reliable D call. V was pared by 3 bases and J by 4 bases, with 14 bases between. The germline CDR1 and CDR2 sequences are SNHLY and FYNNEI. There are 15 residues in the CDR3. For the CDR3, the DNA is TGTGCCAGCAGTGACGGGCAGGCGGTAGCAGATACGCAGTATTTT. Translation gives CASSDGQAVADTQYF. Supplemented by reference TRBV2 and TRBJ2-3, the full variable domain reads EPEVTQTPSHQVTQMGQEVILRCVPISNHLYFYWYRQILGQKVEFLVSFYNNEISEKSEIFDDQFSVERPDGSNFTLKIRSTKLEDSAMYFCASSDGQAVADTQYFGPGTRLTVL.

Worth noting for this clone: Other nucleotide sequences from this sample produce the same CDR3. The V gene is TRBV18, the J gene TRBJ2-7; TRBD2 matches 11 bases. Germline loops: CDR1 KGHSH, CDR2 LQKENI. The CDR3 length is 15 residues. V dropped 3 bases and J dropped 3; count of bases not matched to a gene: 4. The DNA of the CDR3 is TGTGCCAGCTCACCCCCCGGGACTAGCGGCTACGAGCAGTACTTC. Amino acid sequence: CASSPPGTSGYEQYF.

This clone appeared a few times. The gene calls are TRBV5-6 and TRBJ1-1; D uncertain. Germline loops: CDR1 SGHDT, CDR2 YYEEEE. This CDR3 has 13 amino acids. The V end lost 5 bases, the J end lost 5 bases, and 13 bases lay between the germline ends. The CDR3 DNA reads TGTGCCAGCAGGTCCCCCCGGGGAACTGAAGCTTTCTTT. Protein: CASRSPRGTEAFF. The full variable domain, completed using reference TRBV5-6 and TRBJ1-1, is DAGVTQSPTHLIKTRGQQVTLRCSPKSGHDTVSWYQQALGQGPQFIFQYYEEEERQRGNFPDRFSGHQFPNYSSELNVNALLLGDSALYLCASRSPRGTEAFFGQGTRLTVV.

To note about this clone: This sample also contains other DNA sequences that code for the same CDR3. The chain joins TRBV9 to TRBJ2-1, with 9 bases identical to TRBD2. CDR1 and CDR2 (germline): SGDLS, YYNGEE. V lost 0 bases, J lost 4 bases, and 2 bases stayed unmatched. CDR3 size: 15 residues. The DNA of the CDR3 is TGTGCCAGCAGCGTAGGGAGCGGGGGGTACAATGAGCAGTTCTTC. Its protein product is CASSVGSGGYNEQFF.

The chain carries TRBV5-1 and TRBJ2-5; D gene unclear. The CDR3 length is 12 residues. With 2 bases removed from V and 3 bases from J, the gap between germline ends came to 5 bases. In germline, CDR1 is SGHRS, CDR2 YFSETQ. The CDR3 DNA follows: TGCGCCAGCAGCTTACTCAAAGAGACCCAGTACTTC. Residues: CASSLLKETQYF.

This clone occurred a few times. The J gene is TRBJ1-5, the V gene TRBV6-5; no definite D call. Germline V gene data show CDR1 as MNHEY and CDR2 as SVGAGI. With 8 bases removed from V and 7 bases from J, the gap between germline ends came to 21 bases. The CDR3 totals 15 residues. The CDR3 nucleotides are TGTGCCAGCTCCGCGACGGGGTCCCGTGGCCAGCCCCAGCATTTT. The encoded protein is CASSATGSRGQPQHF.

The chain combines TRBV19 with TRBJ2-5; 7 bases are a match to TRBD2. The CDR3 contains 13 residues. V shed 9 bases, J shed 5 bases, and the junction held 9 bases outside the gene matches. Germline assignment: CDR1 LNHDA and CDR2 SQIVND (reference sequence). The CDR3, as DNA: TGTGCCAGCCACCCCCCCGGGGGGGAGACCCAGTACTTC. This sequence encodes CASHPPGGETQYF. The complete variable domain, with remaining parts taken from reference TRBV19 and TRBJ2-5, reads DGGITQSPKYLFRKEGQNVTLSCEQNLNHDAMYWYRQDPGQGLRLIYYSQIVNDFQKGDIAEGYSVSREKKESFPLTVTSAQKNPTAFYLCASHPPGGETQYFGPGTRLLVL.

The chain couples TRBV11-1 to TRBJ2-1; D is unclear. Trimming pared 7 bases from V and 0 bases from J, leaving 13 bases between. CDR1 is SGHAT and CDR2 is FQDESV in the germline V gene (reference sequence). CDR3 length: 15 amino acids. The CDR3 is CASIRSGGSYNEQFF. Here the CDR3 DNA reads TGTGCCAGCATCCGATCCGGCGGCTCCTACAATGAGCAGTTCTTC.

V usage is TRBV11-1 and J usage is TRBJ2-1; the match to TRBD2 covers 14 bases. Germline V lookup: CDR1 SGHAT, CDR2 FQDESV (reference sequence). J was trimmed by 9 bases and V by 3 bases; bases with no gene match: 4. The CDR3 contains 15 residues. The CDR3 sequence: CASSFGTSGSFEQFF. The CDR3 coding sequence is TGTGCCAGCAGCTTCGGGACTAGCGGGAGTTTTGAGCAGTTCTTC.

This clone was found a few times. The chain carries TRBV10-3 and TRBJ2-4; either TRBD1 or TRBD2 may supply D (5 bases each). V was shortened by 10 bases and J by 6 bases, with 19 bases between the two germline ends. Germline loops: CDR1 ENHRY, CDR2 SYGVKD. The CDR3 has 14 amino acids. For the CDR3, the DNA is TGTGCCAGCAGATCAAGAGGGACCCCAAACATTCAGTACTTC. Its translation: CASRSRGTPNIQYF.

This rearrangement joins TRBV5-6 to TRBJ2-1, with 7 bases identical to TRBD2. CDR3 length equals 16 residues. The germline gives CDR1 SGHDT, CDR2 YYEEEE. With 4 bases clipped from V and 4 bases from J, the junction kept 11 bases outside the gene matches. CDR3 sequence reads: CASSGKGGSRYNEQFF. CDR3 nucleotides: TGTGCCAGCAGCGGGAAGGGCGGGAGTCGTTACAATGAGCAGTTCTTC.

This clone was picked up a small number of times. V usage is TRBV25-1 and J usage is TRBJ1-1; D gene uncertain. V lost 6 bases, J lost 2 bases, and 13 bases lay in between. Germline loops: CDR1 MGHDK, CDR2 SYGVNS. The CDR3 has 14 residues. This CDR3 reads CASRSFGINTEAFF. The CDR3 nucleotides are TGTGCCAGCAGGTCGTTTGGTATAAACACTGAAGCTTTCTTT.

This clone was seen only a few times. The chain recombines TRBV5-4 with TRBJ2-3, with a weak D call TRBD2 (6 bases). Looked up from germline, CDR1 is SGHNT and CDR2 is YYREEE (reference sequence). V was cut by 1 base and J by 4 bases, with 10 bases left in between. This CDR3 region has 14 residues. The CDR3 region has the DNA TGTGCCAGCAGCTTGAGTGCGGGATCAGATACGCAGTATTTT. It yields the protein CASSLSAGSDTQYF. Based on the CDR3 plus reference TRBV5-4 and TRBJ2-3, the full variable domain is ETGVTQSPTHLIKTRGQQVTLRCSSQSGHNTVSWYQQALGQGPQFIFQYYREEENGRGNFPPRFSGLQFPNYSSELNVNALELDDSALYLCASSLSAGSDTQYFGPGTRLTVL.